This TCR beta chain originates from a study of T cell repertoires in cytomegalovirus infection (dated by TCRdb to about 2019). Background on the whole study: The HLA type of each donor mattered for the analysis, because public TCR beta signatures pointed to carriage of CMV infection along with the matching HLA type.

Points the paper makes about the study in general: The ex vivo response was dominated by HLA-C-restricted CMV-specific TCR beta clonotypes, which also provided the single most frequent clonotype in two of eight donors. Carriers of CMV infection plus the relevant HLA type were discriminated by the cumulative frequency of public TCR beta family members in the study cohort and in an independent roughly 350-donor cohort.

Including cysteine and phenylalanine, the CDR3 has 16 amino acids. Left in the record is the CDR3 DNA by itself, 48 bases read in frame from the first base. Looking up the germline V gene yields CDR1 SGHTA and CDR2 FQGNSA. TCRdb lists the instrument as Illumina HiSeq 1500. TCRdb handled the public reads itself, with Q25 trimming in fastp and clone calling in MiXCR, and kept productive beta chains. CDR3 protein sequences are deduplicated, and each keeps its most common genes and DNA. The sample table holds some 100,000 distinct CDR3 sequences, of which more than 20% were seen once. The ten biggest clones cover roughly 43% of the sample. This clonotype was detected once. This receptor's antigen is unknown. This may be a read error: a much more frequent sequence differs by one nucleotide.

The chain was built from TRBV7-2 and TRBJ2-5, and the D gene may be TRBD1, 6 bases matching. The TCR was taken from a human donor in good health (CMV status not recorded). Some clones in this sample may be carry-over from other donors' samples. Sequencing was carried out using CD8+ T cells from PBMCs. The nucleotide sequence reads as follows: TGTGCCAGCAGCTTAGGGCAGGGGCTGAGGCAAGAGACCCAGCACTTC. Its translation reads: CASSLGQGLRQETQHF.